The clone carrying this TCR beta chain was detected only a few times. This table comes from immunoSEQ multiplex PCR, and its TCRdb copy is limited to in-frame clones, with some not included. Among over 1,500 clones, about a sixth were seen once, and the ten largest hold 8.5% to 10%. This sample was taken from a study of tumour-infiltrating T cells in Burkitt lymphoma. Study overall: Overall and progression-free survival were predicted by productive clonality.

The CDR3 is made up of 14 amino acids. Germline values: CDR1 SGDLS, CDR2 YYNGEE. Trimming left V 0 bases short and J 4 bases short, with 8 bases between. This TCR was sampled from a human donor with diffuse large B-cell lymphoma. The chain couples TRBV9 to TRBJ1-3; D is unresolved. The sample consisted of tumor tissue. CDR3 DNA sequence: TGTGCCAGCAGCGTAGGCCTGGACGGAAACACCATATATTTT. Its protein is CASSVGLDGNTIYF. Looking up the rest from reference TRBV9 and TRBJ1-3 gives the full variable domain: DSGVTQTPKHLITATGQRVTLRCSPRSGDLSVYWYQQSLDQGLQFLIQYYNGEERAKGNILERFSAQQFPDLHSELNLSSLELGDSALYFCASSVGLDGNTIYFGEGSWLTVV.